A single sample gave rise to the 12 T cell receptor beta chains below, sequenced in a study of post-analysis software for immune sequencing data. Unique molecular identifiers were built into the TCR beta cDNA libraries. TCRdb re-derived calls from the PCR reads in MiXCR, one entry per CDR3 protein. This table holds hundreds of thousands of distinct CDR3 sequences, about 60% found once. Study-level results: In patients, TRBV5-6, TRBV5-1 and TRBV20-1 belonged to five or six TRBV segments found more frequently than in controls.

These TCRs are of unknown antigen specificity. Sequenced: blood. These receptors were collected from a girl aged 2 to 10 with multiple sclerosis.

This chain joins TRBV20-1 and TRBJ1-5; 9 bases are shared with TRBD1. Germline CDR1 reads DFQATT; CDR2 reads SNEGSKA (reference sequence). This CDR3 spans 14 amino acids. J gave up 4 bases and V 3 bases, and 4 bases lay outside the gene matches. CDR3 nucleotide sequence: TGCAGTGCTAGGCGCGGACAGGGGAATCAGCCCCAGCATTTT. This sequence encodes CSARRGQGNQPQHF.

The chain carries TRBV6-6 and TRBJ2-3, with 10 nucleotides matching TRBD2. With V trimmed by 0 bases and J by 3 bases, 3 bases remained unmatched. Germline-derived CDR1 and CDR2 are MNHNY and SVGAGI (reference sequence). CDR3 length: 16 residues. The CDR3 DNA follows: TGTGCCAGCAGTTACTCACCGGGACTAGCGACAGATACGCAGTATTTT. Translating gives CASSYSPGLATDTQYF.

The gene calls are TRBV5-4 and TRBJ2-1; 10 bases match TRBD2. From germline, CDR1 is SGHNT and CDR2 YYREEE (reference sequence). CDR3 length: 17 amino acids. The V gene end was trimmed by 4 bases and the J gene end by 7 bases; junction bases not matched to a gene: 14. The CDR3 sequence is CASSPQSLLAGDNEQFF. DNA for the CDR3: TGTGCCAGCAGCCCGCAGTCTCTCCTAGCGGGAGATAATGAGCAGTTCTTC.

The CDR3: CAISMQVHNEQFF. DNA for the CDR3: TGTGCCATCAGTATGCAGGTTCACAATGAGCAGTTCTTC. The chain has TRBV10-3 and TRBJ2-1; D gene unclear. Germline values: CDR1 ENHRY, CDR2 SYGVKD. This CDR3 is 13 amino acids long. V shed 5 bases and J shed 5 bases, with 10 bases lying between them.

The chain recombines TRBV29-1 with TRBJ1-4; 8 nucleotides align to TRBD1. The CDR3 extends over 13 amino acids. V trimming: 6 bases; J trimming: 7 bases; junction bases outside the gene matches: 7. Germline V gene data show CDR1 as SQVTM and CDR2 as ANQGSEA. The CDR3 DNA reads TGCAGCGTCGAACAGGGGGTGGGTGAAAAACTGTTTTTT. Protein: CSVEQGVGEKLFF.

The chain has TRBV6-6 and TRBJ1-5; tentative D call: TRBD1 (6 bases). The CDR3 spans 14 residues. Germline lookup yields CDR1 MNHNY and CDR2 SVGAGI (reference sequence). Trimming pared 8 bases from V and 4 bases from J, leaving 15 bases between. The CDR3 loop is CASLDDRSNQPQHF. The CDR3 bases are TGTGCCAGCTTAGACGACAGGAGTAATCAGCCCCAGCATTTT.

The CDR3 protein is CASSRTLELNEKLFF. The CDR3 nucleotides are TGTGCCAGCAGCCGTACCCTTGAATTGAATGAAAAACTGTTTTTT. The chain employs TRBV27 and TRBJ1-4; unclear D gene. V was clipped by 6 bases and J by 5 bases, with 16 bases between them. The CDR3 loop spans 15 amino acids. Looked up from germline, CDR1 is MNHEY and CDR2 is SMNVEV (reference sequence).

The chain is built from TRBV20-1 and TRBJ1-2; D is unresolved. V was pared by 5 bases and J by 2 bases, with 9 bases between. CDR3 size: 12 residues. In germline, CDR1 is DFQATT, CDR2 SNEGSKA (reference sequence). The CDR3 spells CSAGGSNYGYTF. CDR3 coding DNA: TGCAGTGCTGGAGGATCCAACTATGGCTACACCTTC.

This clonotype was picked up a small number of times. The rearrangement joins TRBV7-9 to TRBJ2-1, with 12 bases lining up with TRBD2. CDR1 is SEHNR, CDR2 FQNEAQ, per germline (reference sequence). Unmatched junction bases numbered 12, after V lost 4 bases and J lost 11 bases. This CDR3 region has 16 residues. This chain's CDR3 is CASSSLRLAGDNQQFF. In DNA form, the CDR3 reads TGTGCCAGCAGCTCCCTACGACTAGCGGGGGATAATCAGCAGTTCTTC.

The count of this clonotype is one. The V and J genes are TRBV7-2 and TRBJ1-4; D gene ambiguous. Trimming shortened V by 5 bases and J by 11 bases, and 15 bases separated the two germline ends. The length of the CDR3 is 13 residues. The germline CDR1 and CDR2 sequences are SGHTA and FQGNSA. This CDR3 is CASSLGRLDKLFF. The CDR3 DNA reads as TGTGCCAGCAGCCTCGGACGTCTGGATAAACTGTTTTTT.

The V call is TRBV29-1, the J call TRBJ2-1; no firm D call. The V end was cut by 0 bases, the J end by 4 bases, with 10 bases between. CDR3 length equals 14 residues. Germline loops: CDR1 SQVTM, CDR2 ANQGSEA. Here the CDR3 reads CSVEDGPNYNEQFF. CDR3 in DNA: TGCAGCGTTGAAGATGGTCCAAATTACAATGAGCAGTTCTTC.

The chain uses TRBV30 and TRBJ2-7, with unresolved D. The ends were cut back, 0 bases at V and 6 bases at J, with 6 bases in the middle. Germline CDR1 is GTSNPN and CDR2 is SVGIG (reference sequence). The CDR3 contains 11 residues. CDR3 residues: CAWSVTSEQYF. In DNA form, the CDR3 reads TGTGCCTGGAGTGTAACCAGCGAGCAGTACTTC. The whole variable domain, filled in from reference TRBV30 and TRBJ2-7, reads SQTIHQWPATLVQPVGSPLSLECTVEGTSNPNLYWYRQAAGRGLQLLFYSVGIGQISSEVPQNLSASRPQDRQFILSSKKLLLSDSGFYLCAWSVTSEQYFGPGTRLTVT.